Shown below are 21 T cell receptor beta chains from a single sample sequenced in a study of T cell changes during pregnancy in multiple sclerosis. Generated by immunoSEQ multiplex PCR, the TCRdb table keeps only in-frame clones and is missing some. The table includes more than 55,000 clones, approximately 90% detected once. The sequencing used peripheral blood, collected in the third trimester of pregnancy. These receptors were collected from a female donor with multiple sclerosis, enrolled in a pregnancy study.

The V and J genes are TRBV18 and TRBJ2-2; 9 nucleotides match TRBD1. The CDR3 runs 16 residues. Germline-derived CDR1 and CDR2 are KGHSH and LQKENI. Unmatched junction bases numbered 3, after V lost 2 bases and J lost 2 bases. DNA of the CDR3: TGTGCCAGCTCACCAAGGACAGGGGTTAACACCGGGGAGCTGTTTTTT. This codes for CASSPRTGVNTGELFF. The full variable domain, its missing parts supplied by reference TRBV18 and TRBJ2-2, is NAGVMQNPRHLVRRRGQEARLRCSPMKGHSHVYWYRQLPEEGLKFMVYLQKENIIDESGMPKERFSAEFPKEGPSILRIQQVVRGDSAAYFCASSPRTGVNTGELFFGEGSRLTVL.

The chain combines TRBV19 with TRBJ2-7; tentative D call: TRBD1 (5 bases). Per germline, CDR1 LNHDA and CDR2 SQIVND (reference sequence). Trimming pared 3 bases from V and 6 bases from J, leaving 12 bases between. This CDR3 is built from 13 residues. The CDR3: CASSINSGFEQYF. CDR3 in DNA: TGTGCCAGTAGTATTAACTCAGGGTTCGAGCAGTACTTC.

The gene calls are TRBV13 and TRBJ1-1; possible D gene TRBD1, 5 bases. The CDR3 loop spans 12 amino acids. Germline lookup yields CDR1 PRHDT and CDR2 FYEKMQ (reference sequence). V lost 2 bases, J lost 10 bases, and 11 bases lay in between. CDR3 DNA: TGTGCCAGCAGCTTAAAGGGGCTGGGAGCTTTCTTT. This codes for CASSLKGLGAFF.

The chain joins TRBV18 to TRBJ1-2; D unresolved. From germline, CDR1 is KGHSH and CDR2 LQKENI. The CDR3 length is 15 residues. V gave up 0 bases and J gave up 5 bases, with 13 bases separating them. CDR3 sequence: CASSPPGGLGYGYTF. CDR3 in DNA: TGTGCCAGCTCACCACCGGGAGGGTTAGGGTATGGCTACACCTTC. Full variable domain (outside the CDR3, taken from reference TRBV18 and TRBJ1-2): NAGVMQNPRHLVRRRGQEARLRCSPMKGHSHVYWYRQLPEEGLKFMVYLQKENIIDESGMPKERFSAEFPKEGPSILRIQQVVRGDSAAYFCASSPPGGLGYGYTFGSGTRLTVV.

This chain joins TRBV10-2 and TRBJ2-1; possibly TRBD2 for D (5 bases). Germline lookup yields CDR1 WSHSY and CDR2 SAAADI. The CDR3 is 13 residues long. The ends were cut back, 0 bases at V and 9 bases at J, with 9 bases in the middle. CDR3: CASSESRAVEQFF. CDR3 in DNA: TGCGCCAGCAGTGAGTCGCGGGCGGTTGAGCAGTTCTTC.

This clone was counted ten times or more. This chain joins TRBV7-2 and TRBJ2-7; D may be TRBD2 (6 bases). The V and J ends lost 4 bases and 3 bases respectively, with 13 bases between them. The germline V gene encodes CDR1 SGHTA and CDR2 FQGNSA. CDR3 length equals 14 residues. The CDR3 region is CASSSLGGIYEQYF. Here the CDR3 DNA reads TGTGCCAGCAGCTCGTTGGGCGGGATCTACGAGCAGTACTTC.

This clone was recorded only once. The chain recombines TRBV7-3 with TRBJ2-7; tentative D call: TRBD1 (5 bases). From germline, CDR1 is SGHTA and CDR2 FQGTGA. V was cut by 5 bases and J by 4 bases, with 21 bases left in between. The length of the CDR3 is 16 residues. Here the CDR3 DNA reads TGTGCCAGCAGCCCCCAGGGTCCAGGGAATAGATACGAGCAGTACTTC. It is translated as CASSPQGPGNRYEQYF.

V and J are TRBV5-6 and TRBJ2-7; TRBD1 matches 9 bases. CDR3 length: 15 amino acids. Germline values: CDR1 SGHDT, CDR2 YYEEEE. J lost 6 bases, V lost 2 bases, and 9 bases had no gene match. For the CDR3, the DNA is TGTGCCAGCAGCTTCAGAACGGGACAGGGTGTCGAGCAGTACTTC. Translation: CASSFRTGQGVEQYF.

The V call is TRBV19, the J call TRBJ1-1; 7 bases map to TRBD1. Germline V CDR1 and CDR2: LNHDA, SQIVND (reference sequence). The V and J ends lost 4 bases and 2 bases, in that order; junction bases with no gene match: 10. The CDR3 has 16 amino acids. CDR3 sequence: CASSTRQGELNTEAFF. The CDR3, as DNA: TGTGCCAGTAGTACCCGACAGGGAGAATTAAACACTGAAGCTTTCTTT.

V and J are TRBV7-9 and TRBJ2-1; TRBD2 agrees at 7 bases. Germline V gene lookup returns CDR1 SEHNR and CDR2 FQNEAQ (reference sequence). CDR3 length equals 14 residues. V lost 0 bases and J lost 9; bases outside the gene matches: 5. CDR3: CASSLAWREGEQFF. The CDR3 region has the DNA TGTGCCAGCAGCTTAGCTTGGAGGGAGGGTGAGCAGTTCTTC. Full variable domain (remainder filled in from reference TRBV7-9 and TRBJ2-1): DTGVSQNPRHKITKRGQNVTFRCDPISEHNRLYWYRQTLGQGPEFLTYFQNEAQLEKSRLLSDRFSAERPKGSFSTLEIQRTEQGDSAMYLCASSLAWREGEQFFGPGTRLTVL.

The chain employs TRBV6-6 and TRBJ1-1, with 9 bases matching TRBD1. Germline CDR1 MNHNY, CDR2 SVGAGI (reference sequence). CDR3 size: 13 residues. The trim removed 7 bases at V and 5 bases at J, leaving 5 bases unmatched. The CDR3, as DNA: TGTGCCAGCACGCGACAGGGGGAGACTGAAGCTTTCTTT. This translates into CASTRQGETEAFF.

This chain uses TRBV7-3 with TRBJ1-1; TRBD1 matches 8 bases. The CDR3 totals 14 residues. V lost 3 bases, J lost 3 bases, and 3 bases stayed unmatched. The germline V gene encodes CDR1 SGHTA and CDR2 FQGTGA. The CDR3 DNA reads TGTGCCAGCAGCTTTGGGGGACAGGACACTGAAGCTTTCTTT. It yields the protein CASSFGGQDTEAFF.

The gene calls are TRBV11-3 and TRBJ2-3, with 7 bases identical to TRBD1. Trimming at V came to 0 bases and at J to 1 base, leaving 4 bases not matched to a gene. This CDR3 is 16 amino acids long. CDR1 is SGHNT and CDR2 is YENEEA in the germline V gene. The CDR3: CASSLDQGGRTDTQYF. The CDR3 nucleotides read TGTGCCAGCAGCTTAGACCAAGGGGGCCGCACAGATACGCAGTATTTT. Looking up the rest from reference TRBV11-3 and TRBJ2-3 gives the full variable domain: EAGVVQSPRYKIIEKKQPVAFWCNPISGHNTLYWYLQNLGQGPELLIRYENEEAVDDSQLPKDRFSAERLKGVDSTLKIQPAELGDSAVYLCASSLDQGGRTDTQYFGPGTRLTVL.

The chain combines TRBV27 with TRBJ2-1, with 16 bases lining up with TRBD2. Germline assignment: CDR1 MNHEY and CDR2 SMNVEV (reference sequence). Germline trimming cut 4 bases from V and 12 bases from J; bases unmatched to any gene: 9. The CDR3 has 16 residues. Written as DNA, the CDR3 is TGTGCCAGCAGTTCGGGACTAGCGGGAGGGCCTGTTTGGCAGTTCTTC. Translated: CASSSGLAGGPVWQFF.

This chain joins TRBV10-1 and TRBJ1-4; D uncertain. With 2 bases removed from V and 7 bases from J, the gap between germline ends came to 14 bases. In germline, CDR1 is WNHNN, CDR2 SYGVQD (reference sequence). The CDR3 spans 15 residues. The CDR3 nucleotides read TGCGCCAGCAGTGAGACCCGGGTCGGTGGTGAAAAACTGTTTTTT. Encoded protein: CASSETRVGGEKLFF.

The genes are TRBV27 and TRBJ2-1; 12 bases are a match to TRBD2. Trimming removed 6 bases from V and 8 bases from J; junction bases left unmatched: 8. Germline V CDR1 and CDR2: MNHEY, SMNVEV (reference sequence). The CDR3 loop spans 15 amino acids. Written as DNA, the CDR3 is TGTGCCAGCAGCGAAACTAGCGGGGGGTGGGATGAGCAGTTCTTC. Translating it yields CASSETSGGWDEQFF.

The chain joins TRBV19 to TRBJ2-2; 9 bases align to TRBD1. Germline CDR1 reads LNHDA; CDR2 reads SQIVND (reference sequence). Germline trimming cut 2 bases from V and 6 bases from J; bases unmatched to any gene: 7. This CDR3 spans 16 amino acids. The CDR3 DNA sequence: TGTGCCAGTAGTATATTCGGGACAGGGTACGCCGGGGAGCTGTTTTTT. It encodes CASSIFGTGYAGELFF. The variable domain in full, with the rest retrieved from reference TRBV19 and TRBJ2-2, is DGGITQSPKYLFRKEGQNVTLSCEQNLNHDAMYWYRQDPGQGLRLIYYSQIVNDFQKGDIAEGYSVSREKKESFPLTVTSAQKNPTAFYLCASSIFGTGYAGELFFGEGSRLTVL.

The chain is built from TRBV11-2 and TRBJ1-5, with a tentative D call TRBD1 (5 bases). The V and J ends lost 1 base and 7 bases respectively, with 14 bases between them. Germline loops: CDR1 SGHAT, CDR2 FQNNGV. CDR3 size: 15 residues. Here the CDR3 reads CASSLVGQGGQPQHF. CDR3 DNA sequence: TGTGCCAGCAGCTTAGTAGGGCAGGGCGGACAGCCCCAGCATTTT. Variable domain in full (rest from reference TRBV11-2 and TRBJ1-5): EAGVAQSPRYKIIEKRQSVAFWCNPISGHATLYWYQQILGQGPKLLIQFQNNGVVDDSQLPKDRFSAERLKGVDSTLKIQPAKLEDSAVYLCASSLVGQGGQPQHFGDGTRLSIL.

V usage is TRBV6-5 and J usage is TRBJ2-7; 11 bases map to TRBD2. This CDR3 region has 16 residues. With 0 bases clipped from V and 5 bases from J, the junction kept 6 bases outside the gene matches. Germline V gene data show CDR1 as MNHEY and CDR2 as SVGAGI. The CDR3 nucleotides are TGTGCCAGCAGTTACTCGATAGCGGGAGGGCCCCACGAGCAGTACTTC. Translated: CASSYSIAGGPHEQYF.

The rearrangement links TRBV7-8 to TRBJ1-2, with D hard to call. Germline CDR1 reads SGHVS; CDR2 reads FQNEAQ. The CDR3 sequence is 14 residues long. The ends were cut back, 1 base at V and 4 bases at J, with 10 bases in the middle. The CDR3 coding sequence is TGTGCCAGCAGCTTAGAGAGCAGGTCCTATGGCTACACCTTC. It is translated as CASSLESRSYGYTF. The entire variable domain, with the rest obtained from reference TRBV7-8 and TRBJ1-2, is as follows: GAGVSQSPRYKVAKRGQDVALRCDPISGHVSLFWYQQALGQGPEFLTYFQNEAQLDKSGLPSDRFFAERPEGSVSTLKIQRTQQEDSAVYLCASSLESRSYGYTFGSGTRLTVV.

The V and J genes are TRBV7-9 and TRBJ2-1, with D possibly matching TRBD2 (5 bases). CDR1 is SEHNR, CDR2 FQNEAQ, per germline (reference sequence). V was cut by 3 bases and J by 6 bases, with 12 bases left in between. This CDR3 contains 14 residues. In nucleotides, the CDR3 is TGTGCCAGCAGCTTTACCGGGGTTGGCAATGAGCAGTTCTTC. Translating it yields CASSFTGVGNEQFF.